This TCR beta chain was identified in a study of human T cells and chemical hapten exposure. Only a few counts were recorded for this clonotype. Time point here: patch test 1, 2 weeks after DPC sensitization. Sample treatment: therapeutic diphenylcyclopropenone sensitization with weekly scalp DPC. MiXCR, run by TCRdb on the RACE reads, gives a single entry per CDR3 protein. The sample lists fewer than 200,000 distinct CDR3 sequences; 20% to 25% were seen once. The CDR3 runs to 17 residues. The J segment lost 3 bases and the V segment lost 0 bases, leaving 8 bases of the junction unmatched. CDR1 is DFQATT and CDR2 is SNEGSKA in the germline V gene (reference sequence).

The receptor's source is a woman in her fifties or sixties with alopecia areata. Some clones in this sample may be carry-over from other donors' samples. This rearrangement joins TRBV20-1 to TRBJ2-2; the match to TRBD2 covers 9 bases. The source was whole blood, collected in connection with sensitization to the hapten diphenylcyclopropenone (DPC). The CDR3: CSARDKTSGLYTGELFF. In DNA, the CDR3 is TGCAGTGCTAGAGATAAAACTAGCGGGTTGTACACCGGGGAGCTGTTTTTT.